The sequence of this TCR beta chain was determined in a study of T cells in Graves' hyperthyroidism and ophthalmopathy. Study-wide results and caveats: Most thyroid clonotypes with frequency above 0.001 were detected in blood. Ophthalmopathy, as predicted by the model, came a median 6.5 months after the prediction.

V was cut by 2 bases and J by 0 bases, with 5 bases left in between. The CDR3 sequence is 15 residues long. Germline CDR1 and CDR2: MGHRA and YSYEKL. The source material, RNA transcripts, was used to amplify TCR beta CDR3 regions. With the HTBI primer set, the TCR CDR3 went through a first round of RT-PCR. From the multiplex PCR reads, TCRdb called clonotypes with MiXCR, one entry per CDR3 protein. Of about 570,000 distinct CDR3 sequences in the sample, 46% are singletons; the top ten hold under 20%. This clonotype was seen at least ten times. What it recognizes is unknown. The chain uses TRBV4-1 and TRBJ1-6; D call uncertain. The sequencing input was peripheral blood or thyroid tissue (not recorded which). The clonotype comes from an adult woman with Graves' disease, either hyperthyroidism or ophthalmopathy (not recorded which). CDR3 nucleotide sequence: TGCGCCAGCAGCCAACAGGCCTCCTATAATTCACCCCTCCACTTT. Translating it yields CASSQQASYNSPLHF.